This T cell receptor beta chain emerged from a study of shared clonotypes between healthy human individuals. Assay used: immunoSEQ multiplex PCR; TCRdb lists only in-frame clones, some missing. The sample lists approximately 2.5 million clones, roughly nine tenths occurring once. CDR1 MDHEN and CDR2 SYDVKM come from the germline V gene. The CDR3 sequence is 11 residues long. Trimming took 11 bases from V and 3 from J, leaving 10 bases between them. The V call is TRBV28, the J call TRBJ2-5; possibly TRBD2 for D (6 bases). This TCR was recovered from a man aged 18 to 35 in good health. The specimen sequenced was naive CD4+ T cells sorted from blood. The subset: CD45RA+ positively selected. The CDR3 here is CALGGEETQYF. CDR3 nucleotides: TGTGCCCTGGGCGGGGAAGAGACCCAGTACTTC.